This T cell receptor (beta chain) comes out of a study of control samples from healthy donors and cancer patients. Trimming pared 2 bases from V and 5 bases from J, leaving 15 bases between. The CDR3 loop spans 15 amino acids. The germline gives CDR1 ENHRY, CDR2 SYGVKD. Generated by immunoSEQ multiplex PCR, the TCRdb table keeps only in-frame clones and is missing some. The sample carries approximately 97,000 clones, about 92% recorded once. Sequenced input: blood. This TCR was sampled from a woman between 18 and 29 years old in good health. The V and J genes are TRBV10-3 and TRBJ2-5, with D tentatively TRBD2 (5 bases). DNA for the CDR3: TGTGCCATCAGTGAGGTCGCCCGTGGAGGCGAGACCCAGTACTTC. Translating it yields CAISEVARGGETQYF.